A single TCR beta chain is shown here with its context. Its cognate antigen is unknown. At one end the junction does not follow the germline gene, possibly because of a read error. The entry originates in a study of tumor and adjacent non-tumor tissue in lung cancer. Study-level results: TCR diversity was significantly greater in tumor than normal lung tissue. Tumor TCR diversity, when higher, was linked to shorter survival.

The library came from three nested PCR rounds adapted from ARM-PCR protocols. Using its own MiXCR run on the multiplex PCR reads, TCRdb lists one record per CDR3 protein. The table records under 150,000 distinct CDR3 sequences, 60% to 70% of them present only once. No cell sorting was done before RNA was extracted from the tissue. This CDR3 region has 13 residues. The material sequenced was lung tumor tissue. The chain is built from TRBV12-3 or TRBV12-4 and TRBJ1-1; D might be TRBD1 (5 bases). The sequence derives from a man between 60 and 75 years old with small cell lung cancer. CDR3 sequence: CASGLMMDTESFF. Here the CDR3 DNA reads TGTGCCAGCGGTTTAATGATGGACACTGAATCTTTCTTT.